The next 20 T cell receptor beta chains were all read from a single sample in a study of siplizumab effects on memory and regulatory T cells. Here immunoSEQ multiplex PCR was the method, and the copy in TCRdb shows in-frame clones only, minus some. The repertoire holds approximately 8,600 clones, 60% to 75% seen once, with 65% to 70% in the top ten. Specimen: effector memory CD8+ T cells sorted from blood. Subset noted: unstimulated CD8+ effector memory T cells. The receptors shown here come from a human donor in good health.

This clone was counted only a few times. The CDR3 coding sequence is TGTGCCAGTAGTGCCACGGGACTCTTTTTGAATGGCTACACCTTC. Protein sequence: CASSATGLFLNGYTF. J is TRBJ1-2 and V is TRBV19; D is perhaps TRBD1 (5 bases). Germline lookup yields CDR1 LNHDA and CDR2 SQIVND (reference sequence). The CDR3 runs 15 residues. V was trimmed by 5 bases and J by 6 bases, leaving 19 bases between them.

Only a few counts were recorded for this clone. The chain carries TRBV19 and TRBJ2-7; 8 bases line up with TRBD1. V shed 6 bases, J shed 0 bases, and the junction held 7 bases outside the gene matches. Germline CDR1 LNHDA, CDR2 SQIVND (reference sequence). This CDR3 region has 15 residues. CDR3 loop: CASSPGQAISYEQYF. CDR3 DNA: TGTGCCAGTAGCCCGGGACAGGCAATCTCCTACGAGCAGTACTTC.

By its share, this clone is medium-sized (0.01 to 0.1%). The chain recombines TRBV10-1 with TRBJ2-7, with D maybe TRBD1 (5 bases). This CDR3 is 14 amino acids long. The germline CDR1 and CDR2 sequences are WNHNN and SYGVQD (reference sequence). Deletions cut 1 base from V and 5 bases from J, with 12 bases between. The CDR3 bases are TGCGCCAGCAGTGAGTTGCTAGGGGTTGACGAGCAGTACTTC. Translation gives CASSELLGVDEQYF.

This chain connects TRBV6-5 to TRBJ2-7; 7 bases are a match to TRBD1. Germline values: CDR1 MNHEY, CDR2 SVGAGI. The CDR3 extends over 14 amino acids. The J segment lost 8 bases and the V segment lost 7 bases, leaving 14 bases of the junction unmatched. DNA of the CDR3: TGTGCCAGCAACTATTCCCCAGACAGGGAGCAGCAGTACTTC. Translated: CASNYSPDREQQYF.

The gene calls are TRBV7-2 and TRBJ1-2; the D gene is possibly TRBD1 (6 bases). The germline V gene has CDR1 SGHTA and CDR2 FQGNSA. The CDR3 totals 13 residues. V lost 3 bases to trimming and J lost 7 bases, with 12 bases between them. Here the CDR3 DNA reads TGTGCCAGCAGCTTGGCGGGGGCGGGTGGCTACACCTTC. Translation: CASSLAGAGGYTF. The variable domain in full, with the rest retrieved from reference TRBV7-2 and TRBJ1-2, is GAGVSQSPSNKVTEKGKDVELRCDPISGHTALYWYRQSLGQGLEFLIYFQGNSAPDKSGLPSDRFSAERTGGSVSTLTIQRTQQEDSAVYLCASSLAGAGGYTFGSGTRLTVV.

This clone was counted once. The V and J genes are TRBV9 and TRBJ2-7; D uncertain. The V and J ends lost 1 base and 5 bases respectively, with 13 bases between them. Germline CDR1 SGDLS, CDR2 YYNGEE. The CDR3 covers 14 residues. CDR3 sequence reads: CASSVSGSLDEQYF. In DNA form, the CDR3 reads TGTGCCAGCAGCGTAAGTGGTTCCTTGGACGAGCAGTACTTC.

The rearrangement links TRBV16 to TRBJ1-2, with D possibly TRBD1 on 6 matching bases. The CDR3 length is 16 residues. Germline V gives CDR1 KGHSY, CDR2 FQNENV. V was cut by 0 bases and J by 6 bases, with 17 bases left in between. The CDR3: CASSQSVQGSRDGYTF. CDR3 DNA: TGTGCCAGCAGCCAATCGGTACAGGGAAGCAGGGATGGCTACACCTTC.

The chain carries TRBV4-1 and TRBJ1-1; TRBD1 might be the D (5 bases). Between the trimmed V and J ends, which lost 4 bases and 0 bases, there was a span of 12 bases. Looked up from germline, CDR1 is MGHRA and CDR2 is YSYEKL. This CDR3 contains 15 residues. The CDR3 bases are TGCGCCAGCAGCCTAAGAGGGACCATGAACACTGAAGCTTTCTTT. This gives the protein CASSLRGTMNTEAFF.

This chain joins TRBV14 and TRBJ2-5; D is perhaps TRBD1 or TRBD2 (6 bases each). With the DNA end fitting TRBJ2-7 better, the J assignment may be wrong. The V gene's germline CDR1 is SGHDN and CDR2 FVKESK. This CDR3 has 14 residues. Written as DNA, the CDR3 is TGTGCCAGCAGCCTTAGGGGGGACTTCTACGAGCAGTACTTC. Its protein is CASSLRGDFYEQYF.

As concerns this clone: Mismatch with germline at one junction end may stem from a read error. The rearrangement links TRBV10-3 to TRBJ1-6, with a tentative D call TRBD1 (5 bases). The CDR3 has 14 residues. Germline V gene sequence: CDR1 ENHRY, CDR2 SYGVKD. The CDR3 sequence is CAISESVGTESFRF. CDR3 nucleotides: TGTGCCATCAGTGAGTCAGTGGGGACCGAGTCGTTTAGGTTT.

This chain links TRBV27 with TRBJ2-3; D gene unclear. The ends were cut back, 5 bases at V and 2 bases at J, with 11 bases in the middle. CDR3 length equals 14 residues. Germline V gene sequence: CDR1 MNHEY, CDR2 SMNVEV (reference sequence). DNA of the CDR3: TGTGCCAGCAGTCCCTTATTAGACACAGATACGCAGTATTTT. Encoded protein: CASSPLLDTDTQYF.

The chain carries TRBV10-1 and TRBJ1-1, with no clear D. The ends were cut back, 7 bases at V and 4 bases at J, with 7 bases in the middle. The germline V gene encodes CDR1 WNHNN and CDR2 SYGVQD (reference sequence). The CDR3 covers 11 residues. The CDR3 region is CASTWRTEAFF. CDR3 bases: TGCGCCAGCACCTGGCGCACTGAAGCTTTCTTT.

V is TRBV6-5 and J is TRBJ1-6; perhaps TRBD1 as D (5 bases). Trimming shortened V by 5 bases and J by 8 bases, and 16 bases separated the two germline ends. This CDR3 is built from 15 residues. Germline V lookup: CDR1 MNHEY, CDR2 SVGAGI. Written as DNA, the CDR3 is TGTGCCAGCAGTAAAATGCAGGGCGAGTATTCACCCCTCCACTTT. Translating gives CASSKMQGEYSPLHF.

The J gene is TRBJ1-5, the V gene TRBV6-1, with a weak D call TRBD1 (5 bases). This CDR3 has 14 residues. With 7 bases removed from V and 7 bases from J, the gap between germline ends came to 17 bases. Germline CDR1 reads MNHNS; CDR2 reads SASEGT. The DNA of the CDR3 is TGTGCCAGCACCCTGGGGCGCGATGGCCAGCCCCAGCATTTT. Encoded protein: CASTLGRDGQPQHF.

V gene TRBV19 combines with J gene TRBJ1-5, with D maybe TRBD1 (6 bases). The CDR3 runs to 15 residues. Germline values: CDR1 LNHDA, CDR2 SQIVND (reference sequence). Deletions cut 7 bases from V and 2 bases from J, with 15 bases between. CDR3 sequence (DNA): TGTGCCAGTACTTTAGGGGGGGAGGGCAATCAGCCCCAGCATTTT. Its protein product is CASTLGGEGNQPQHF.

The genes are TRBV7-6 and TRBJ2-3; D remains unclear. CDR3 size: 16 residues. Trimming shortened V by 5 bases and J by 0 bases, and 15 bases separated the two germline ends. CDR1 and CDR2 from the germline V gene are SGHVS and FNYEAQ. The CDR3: CASSPGHHTSTDTQYF. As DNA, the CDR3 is TGTGCCAGCAGCCCAGGCCACCATACGAGCACAGATACGCAGTATTTT.

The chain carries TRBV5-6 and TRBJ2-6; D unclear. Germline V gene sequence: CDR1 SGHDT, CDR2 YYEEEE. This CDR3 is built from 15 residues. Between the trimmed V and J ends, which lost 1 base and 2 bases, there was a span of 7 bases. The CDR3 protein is CASSLSSAGANVLTF. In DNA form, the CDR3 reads TGTGCCAGCAGCTTGAGCTCAGCTGGGGCCAACGTCCTGACTTTC.

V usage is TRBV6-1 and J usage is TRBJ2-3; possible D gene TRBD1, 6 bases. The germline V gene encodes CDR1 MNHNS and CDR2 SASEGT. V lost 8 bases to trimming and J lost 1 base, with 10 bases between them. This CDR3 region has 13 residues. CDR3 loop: CASQAGGTDTQYF. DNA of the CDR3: TGTGCCAGCCAGGCAGGGGGCACAGATACGCAGTATTTT.

DNA of the CDR3: TGTGCCAGTAGTGGCAGAACAAACCTCATGAACACTGAAGCTTTCTTT. This translates into CASSGRTNLMNTEAFF. The V gene is TRBV19, the J gene TRBJ1-1; D unclear. From germline, CDR1 is LNHDA and CDR2 SQIVND (reference sequence). This CDR3 region has 16 residues. Trimming took 5 bases from V and 0 from J, leaving 16 bases between them.

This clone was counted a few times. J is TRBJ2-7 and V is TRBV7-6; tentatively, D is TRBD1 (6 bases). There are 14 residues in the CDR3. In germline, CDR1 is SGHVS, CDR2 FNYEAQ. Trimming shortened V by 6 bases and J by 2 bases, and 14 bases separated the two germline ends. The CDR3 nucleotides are TGTGCCAGCAGACCCGACAGGAATCCCTACGAGCAGTACTTC. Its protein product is CASRPDRNPYEQYF.